The clone carrying this TCR beta chain came up many times. Its cognate antigen is unknown. RNA transcripts provided the source from which TCR beta CDR3 regions were amplified. In the first-round RT-PCR of the TCR CDR3, the HTBI primer set was used. TCRdb recomputed calls from the multiplex PCR reads with MiXCR, one row per CDR3 protein. Here the sample spans under 350,000 distinct CDR3 sequences, over 15% being singletons. The record originates from a study of T cells in Graves' hyperthyroidism and ophthalmopathy. Notes on the study in general: Also found in blood were most expanded thyroid clonotypes above 0.001. Ophthalmopathy was predicted by the model a median of roughly 6.6 months ahead of onset.

This CDR3 contains 15 residues. The ends were cut back, 3 bases at V and 2 bases at J, with 14 bases in the middle. CDR1 and CDR2 (germline): SGHRS, YFSETQ. The chain has TRBV5-1 and TRBJ1-2; possible D gene TRBD1, 5 bases. The sequence came from a woman in her sixties with Graves' ophthalmopathy. The material sequenced was blood. CDR3: CASSSGGSWNYGYTF. The CDR3 coding sequence is TGCGCCAGCAGCTCGGGGGGGAGTTGGAACTATGGCTACACCTTC.